Listed below are T cell receptor beta chains from one sample, sequenced in a study of PD-1 blockade in classical Hodgkin lymphoma. The repertoire was sequenced with immunoSEQ multiplex PCR; TCRdb's copy has only in-frame clones and lacks some. Altogether about 20,000 clones are present, 90% being singletons, with the ten largest covering 6.9%. Input material: peripheral blood mononuclear cells (PBMCs). Receptors originate from a human donor with classical Hodgkin lymphoma. Each CDR3 is given with its conserved first and last residue. D genes are given only for firm matches. Size is omitted from some rows. Given values are once, few, many or a class for expanded clones.

V: TRBV6-5; size: -; D: TRBD2; J: TRBJ2-1; DNA: TGTGCCAGCAGTATTAGCGGGGTCTACAATGAGCAGTTCTTC; CDR3: CASSISGVYNEQFF
V: TRBV6-5; size: -; D: TRBD1; J: TRBJ2-1; DNA: TGTGCCAGCAGTTACTCGAAGCAGGGGGCCCGAGAGCAGTTCTTC; CDR3: CASSYSKQGAREQFF
V: TRBV28; size: -; D: TRBD1; J: TRBJ1-2; DNA: TGTGCCAGCAGCCCGCGGGACAGACCCAACTATGGCTACACCTTC; CDR3: CASSPRDRPNYGYTF
V: TRBV6-1; size: -; D: TRBD1; J: TRBJ2-1; DNA: TGTGCCAGCAGTGATGGACAGGGGGCCTACAATGAGCAGTTCTTC; CDR3: CASSDGQGAYNEQFF
V: TRBV7-2; size: -; D: -; J: TRBJ1-3; DNA: TGTGCCAGCAGCTTAGAGATGTTGAAGGGAAACACCATATATTTT; CDR3: CASSLEMLKGNTIYF
V: TRBV18; size: -; D: -; J: TRBJ1-2; DNA: TGTGCCAGCTCACCGGACAGAAACTATGGCTACACCTTC; CDR3: CASSPDRNYGYTF
V: TRBV25-1; size: -; D: -; J: TRBJ1-1; DNA: TGTGCCAGCAGTGGACACCCGAACACTGAAGCTTTCTTT; CDR3: CASSGHPNTEAFF
V: TRBV6-6; size: -; D: TRBD2; J: TRBJ2-3; DNA: TGTGCCAGCACCGGACTAGTCACAGATACGCAGTATTTT; CDR3: CASTGLVTDTQYF
V: TRBV15; size: -; D: -; J: TRBJ2-3; DNA: TGTGCCACCAGCAGAGAGGGTACGCAGTATTTT; CDR3: CATSREGTQYF
V: TRBV7-2; size: -; D: -; J: TRBJ1-4; DNA: TGTGCCAGCAGCTTAGGCAGGGCTAGTAATGAAAAACTGTTTTTT; CDR3: CASSLGRASNEKLFF
V: TRBV27; size: -; D: -; J: TRBJ1-1; DNA: TGTGCCAGCAGCTTAGTTGTAGGTAGTCAAGCTTTCTTT; CDR3: CASSLVVGSQAFF
V: TRBV28; size: once; D: TRBD2; J: TRBJ2-7; DNA: TGTGCCAGCAGTTTATGGACTAGCGGTGCGTACGAGCAGTACTTC; CDR3: CASSLWTSGAYEQYF
V: TRBV5-1; size: -; D: -; J: TRBJ2-3; DNA: TGCGCCAGCGCCCCGGGGTGGGGCACAGATACGCAGTATTTT; CDR3: CASAPGWGTDTQYF
V: TRBV10-3; size: -; D: -; J: TRBJ1-3; DNA: TGTGCCATCAGTGCCGGGACGGATGGAAACACCATATATTTT; CDR3: CAISAGTDGNTIYF
V: TRBV5-6; size: few; D: -; J: TRBJ2-6; DNA: TGTGCCAGCAGCCCCGCCGGGGTTGGGGGGCGTTTTGGGGCCAACGTCCTGACTTTC; CDR3: CASSPAGVGGRFGANVLTF
V: TRBV6-1; size: -; D: TRBD1; J: TRBJ2-1; DNA: TGTGCCAGCAGACTGGCCGGGACAGGGGTCAATGAGCAGTTCTTC; CDR3: CASRLAGTGVNEQFF
V: TRBV5-4; size: -; D: -; J: TRBJ1-1; DNA: TGTGCCAGCAGCTTGGAGCGCTCTGAAGCTTTCTTT; CDR3: CASSLERSEAFF
V: TRBV30; size: -; D: -; J: TRBJ2-2; DNA: TGTGCCTGGGATAGGACGAACACCGGGGAGCTGTTTTTT; CDR3: CAWDRTNTGELFF
V: TRBV7-2; size: -; D: TRBD2; J: TRBJ2-3; DNA: TGTGCCAGCAGCCAGGGACTAGCGGGAAATACGCAGTATTTT; CDR3: CASSQGLAGNTQYF
V: TRBV27; size: -; D: TRBD2; J: TRBJ2-7; DNA: TGTGCCAGCAGTCACGGACTAGCGGGCACCTACGAGCAGTACTTC; CDR3: CASSHGLAGTYEQYF
V: TRBV27; size: -; D: -; J: TRBJ1-5; DNA: TGTGCCAGCAGTAGCAGGGGCTCGGGGGTTCAGCCCCAGCATTTT; CDR3: CASSSRGSGVQPQHF
V: TRBV18; size: -; D: TRBD2; J: TRBJ2-3; DNA: TGTGCCAGCTCATCGATAAGCGGGAGGGGTGGCACAGATACGCAGTATTTT; CDR3: CASSSISGRGGTDTQYF